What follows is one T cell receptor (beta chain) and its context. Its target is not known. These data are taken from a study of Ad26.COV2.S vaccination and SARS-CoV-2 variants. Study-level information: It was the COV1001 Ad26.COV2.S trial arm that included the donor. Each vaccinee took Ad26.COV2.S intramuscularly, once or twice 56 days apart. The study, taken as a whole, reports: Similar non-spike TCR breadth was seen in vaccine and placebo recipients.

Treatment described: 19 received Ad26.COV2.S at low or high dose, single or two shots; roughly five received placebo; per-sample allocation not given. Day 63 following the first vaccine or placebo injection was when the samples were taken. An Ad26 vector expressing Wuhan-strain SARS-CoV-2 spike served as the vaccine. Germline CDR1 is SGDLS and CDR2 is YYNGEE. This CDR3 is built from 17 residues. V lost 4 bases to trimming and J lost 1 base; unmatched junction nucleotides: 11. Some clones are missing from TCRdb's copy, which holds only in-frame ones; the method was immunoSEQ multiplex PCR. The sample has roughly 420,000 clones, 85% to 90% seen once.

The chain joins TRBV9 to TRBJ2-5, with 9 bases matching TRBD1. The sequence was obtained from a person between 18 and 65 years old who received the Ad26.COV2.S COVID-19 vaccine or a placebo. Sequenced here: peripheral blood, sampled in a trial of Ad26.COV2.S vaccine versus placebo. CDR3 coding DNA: TGTGCCAGCAGCCCCAGAGGGGGACAGGGCGGCCAAGAGACCCAGTACTTC. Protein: CASSPRGGQGGQETQYF.